Here is one TCR beta chain with its context. Its antigen remains undetermined. Base qualities are missing; no much larger clone stands one base away. The immunoSEQ Assay was used to sequence TCRbeta CDR3 regions. After extraction, genomic DNA underwent amplification by bias-controlled multiplex PCR, followed by high-throughput sequencing. In the authors' own workflow: To quantify the absolute abundance of each unique TCRbeta CDR3 region, sequences were collapsed and filtered. Usable DNA was measured by amplifying reference genes present in all nucleated cells, and TCRbeta template counts were normalized to that usable DNA to estimate T cell fraction. Repertoire TCRs were annotated as SARS-CoV-2-specific when V gene, CDR3 amino acid sequence and J gene were exactly matched to a known reactive TCR set. The reference SARS-CoV-2 TCR set came from MIRA and was filtered for enrichment in COVID-19-positive ImmuneCODE repertoires, removing public or cross-reactive TCRs. Drawing on the MIRA antigens, annotated TCRs were analysed further at the level of specific ORF or position within ORF. Breadth was defined as the number of annotated unique rearrangements divided by the total number of unique productive rearrangements, and depth was defined as the summed frequency of the annotated unique rearrangements. Two-sided Wilcoxon rank-sum tests were used to compare TCR breadth between groups. The immuneACCESS repertoire file appears here via TCRdb, limited to in-frame rearrangements. These files lack a portion of the clones; in checked studies, under half of the deficit traces to unresolved V genes, and the cause of the others is not known. V and J calls and clone size are those listed in that table; D and trimming were worked out from the DNA. The sample yields about 350,000 clones; 85% were counted once. The ten most abundant clones make up less than 4% of the sample.

This entry belongs to a study of Ad26.COV2.S vaccination and SARS-CoV-2 variants (dated by TCRdb to the early 2020s). For the study in its entirety: Vaccine-arm donors came from COV1001, a multicentre, randomized, double-blind, placebo-controlled phase I-IIa trial of Ad26.COV2.S in healthy adults. Dosing of Ad26.COV2.S was intramuscular, at either 5x10^10 or 1x10^11 viral particles, delivered as one shot or as two shots spaced 56 days apart. TCRbeta repertoire sequencing was used to assess the specificity and breadth of SARS-CoV-2-reactive T cell receptors after Ad26.COV2.S vaccination. A total of 32 samples were included in the TCR-sequenced set, comprising around 19 Ad26.COV2.S vaccine recipients, 5 placebo recipients and 8 SARS-CoV-2 convalescent individuals. Participants in the trial were split at random into five groups of five each, receiving low-dose or high-dose Ad26.COV2.S once or twice, or else placebo on both occasions. Blinding of investigators to trial group allocation was maintained during experiments and outcome assessment. Beyond this particular receptor, the publication reports: It was noted by the authors that total T cell responses may have been underestimated by the TCR breadth and depth analyses. After vaccination, spike-specific CD8+ and CD4+ T cell responses were reported to show substantial breadth. The study lacked the statistical power to compare responses across vaccine doses or regimens. Higher spike-specific TCR breadth was observed in Ad26.COV2.S recipients than in placebo recipients (P = 0.0014). Non-spike TCR breadth was comparable between vaccine and placebo recipients, consistent with the vaccine containing only spike.

The treatment or condition label for this specimen denotes: over 15 received Ad26.COV2.S at low or high dose, single or two shots; about five received placebo; per-sample allocation not given. For vaccine and placebo recipients, repertoires were sequenced using samples collected on day 63 after the first injection. Between 29 July and 7 August 2020, Cohort 1b enrolled 25 adults aged 18-55 years at one site in Boston, USA. Ad26.COV2.S consisted of a replication-incompetent adenovirus type 26 vector by which a prefusion-stabilized SARS-CoV-2 spike protein from the original Wuhan strain was expressed. The TCR originated in a person between 18 and 59 years old who received the Ad26.COV2.S COVID-19 vaccine or a placebo. The material was peripheral blood, obtained in a trial of Ad26.COV2.S vaccine versus placebo.

The CDR3 reads as follows: CATSGARGGSWQYF. The DNA sequence is TGTGCCACCAGTGGGGCCAGGGGGGGCTCTTGGCAGTACTTC. Rearrangement joined TRBV15 to TRBJ2-7, with the D gene possibly TRBD1 or TRBD2, each one fitting 7 bases. The V and J ends are trimmed by 6 bases and 9 bases, leaving 21 bases between them. Including the terminal cysteine and phenylalanine, the CDR3 comprises 14 residues. The DNA shown is the 42-base CDR3, in frame from base 1. From a lookup of the germline V gene (reference sequence), CDR1 and CDR2 are LNHNV and YYDKDF.